This TCR beta chain was recorded in a study of T cell changes during pregnancy in multiple sclerosis. CDR3 length: 17 residues. CDR1 and CDR2 from the germline V gene are LGHNA and YSLEER. V lost 4 bases and J lost 2; bases outside the gene matches: 6. TCRdb keeps only in-frame clones here, not all; method: immunoSEQ multiplex PCR. Among tens of thousands of clones listed, 92% were seen once. This TCR was sampled from a female donor with multiple sclerosis, enrolled in a pregnancy study. The sequenced sample was CD4+ T cells from peripheral blood mononuclear cells, obtained in the first trimester of pregnancy. V usage is TRBV4-3 and J usage is TRBJ2-5, with 14 bases fitting TRBD2. The CDR3 here is CASSPTSGRAGQETQYF. In DNA form, the CDR3 reads TGCGCCAGCAGCCCGACTAGCGGGAGGGCAGGGCAAGAGACCCAGTACTTC.